The T cell receptor beta chain described here comes from a study of tumor and adjacent non-tumor tissue in lung cancer. Study background: Histology: 12 adenocarcinoma, a couple of squamous cell carcinoma, 1 small cell lung cancer. Aged about 31 to 80 years, patients included roughly 10 men and a few women with stage I to III disease.

Three rounds of nested PCR, following a modified ARM-PCR protocol, produced the TCRbeta library. Each CDR3 protein is one row after TCRdb ran MiXCR on the multiplex PCR reads. The table includes roughly 44,000 distinct CDR3 sequences, around 62% detected once. The CDR3 is made up of 13 amino acids. The germline V gene encodes CDR1 KGHSH and CDR2 LQKENI. V shed 5 bases and J 14 bases; nucleotides not matched to a gene: 9. No cell sorting was done before RNA was extracted from the tissue. The normal lung tissue was taken more than 3 cm from the tumor edge. The chain couples TRBV18 to TRBJ2-1, with 10 bases lining up with TRBD2. The sample taken for sequencing was distant non-tumor lung tissue. This TCR was recovered from a woman in her 40s with non-small cell lung cancer. CDR3 protein: CASSTTSGPGEFF. In nucleotides, the CDR3 is TGTGCCAGCTCAACGACTAGCGGGCCAGGGGAGTTCTTC. Full variable domain (remainder filled in from reference TRBV18 and TRBJ2-1): NAGVMQNPRHLVRRRGQEARLRCSPMKGHSHVYWYRQLPEEGLKFMVYLQKENIIDESGMPKERFSAEFPKEGPSILRIQQVVRGDSAAYFCASSTTSGPGEFFGPGTRLTVL.